One and the same sample provided the 18 T cell receptor beta chains below, sequenced in a study of Tregs in tolerant kidney transplant recipients. Mixed chimerism was transient after nonmyeloablative marrow transplants from related graft donors. The protocol was immunoSEQ multiplex PCR, while the TCRdb copy is restricted to in-frame clones and leaves out a portion. The data show 84,000 or so clones, more than 85% seen once. The sequencing used CD4+ T cells from blood (PBMCs), collected 12 months after the transplant. The receptors shown here come from a human patient who received a combined kidney and bone marrow transplant. The T cells may partly be graft donor cells.

This clone was detected once. V and J are TRBV28 and TRBJ2-7; 9 bases fit TRBD2. Germline CDR1 and CDR2: MDHEN and SYDVKM. CDR3 length: 15 residues. Trimming cost V 10 bases and J 6 bases; bases outside gene matches: 16. The CDR3 reads CATKGLGGGVFEQYF. CDR3 coding DNA: TGTGCCACCAAAGGTTTGGGCGGGGGGGTTTTCGAGCAGTACTTC.

The V and J genes are TRBV27 and TRBJ1-4, with 7 bases fitting TRBD1. The germline V gene has CDR1 MNHEY and CDR2 SMNVEV (reference sequence). This CDR3 region has 15 residues. Trimming removed 5 bases from V and 7 bases from J; junction bases left unmatched: 10. Here the CDR3 DNA reads TGTGCCAGCAGTACATACAGGGGAGCAGGTGAAAAACTGTTTTTT. Residues: CASSTYRGAGEKLFF. Looking up the rest from reference TRBV27 and TRBJ1-4 gives the full variable domain: EAQVTQNPRYLITVTGKKLTVTCSQNMNHEYMSWYRQDPGLGLRQIYYSMNVEVTDKGDVPEGYKVSRKEKRNFPLILESPSPNQTSLYFCASSTYRGAGEKLFFGSGTQLSVL.

V and J are TRBV10-3 and TRBJ1-2; the match to TRBD1 covers 8 bases. The CDR3 spans 14 residues. CDR1 is ENHRY and CDR2 is SYGVKD in the germline V gene. Trimming at V came to 8 bases and at J to 8 bases, leaving 13 bases not matched to a gene. CDR3 sequence: CAISSGTGFWGYTF. The CDR3 DNA reads TGTGCCATCTCCTCCGGGACAGGCTTCTGGGGCTACACCTTC.

The chain employs TRBV6-1 and TRBJ2-7, with a possible D match to TRBD1 (6 bases). The CDR3 has 14 residues. Germline CDR1 is MNHNS and CDR2 is SASEGT. V was clipped by 6 bases and J by 0 bases, with 12 bases between them. This CDR3 is CASRAGQSSYEQYF. CDR3 bases: TGTGCCAGCAGGGCCGGACAGAGCTCCTACGAGCAGTACTTC.

The chain recombines TRBV30 with TRBJ1-6; D is perhaps TRBD1 (6 bases). The CDR3 loop spans 14 amino acids. Trimming left V 0 bases short and J 8 bases short, with 11 bases between. Germline V lookup: CDR1 GTSNPN, CDR2 SVGIG (reference sequence). The chain's CDR3 is CAWSVRGLDSPLHF. CDR3 DNA sequence: TGTGCCTGGAGTGTGCGGGGGCTGGATTCACCCCTCCACTTT.

This chain connects TRBV20-1 to TRBJ2-1; possible D gene TRBD1, 5 bases. The V gene's germline CDR1 is DFQATT and CDR2 SNEGSKA (reference sequence). Trimming stripped 5 bases from V and 9 bases from J, with 11 bases between. CDR3 length: 11 amino acids. CDR3 protein: CSAPSDSEQFF. The CDR3 region has the DNA TGCAGTGCTCCCTCTGACAGTGAGCAGTTCTTC.

The chain carries TRBV11-1 and TRBJ2-3, with 10 bases lining up with TRBD1. CDR1 is SGHAT and CDR2 is FQDESV in the germline V gene (reference sequence). J gave up 3 bases and V 5 bases, and 5 bases lay outside the gene matches. CDR3 length: 15 residues. In nucleotides, the CDR3 is TGTGCCAGCAGCGTAACGGGACAGGGGACAGATACGCAGTATTTT. Its translation is CASSVTGQGTDTQYF.

V gene TRBV18 combines with J gene TRBJ2-2, with TRBD2 matching 7 bases. V dropped 3 bases and J dropped 4; count of bases not matched to a gene: 5. This CDR3 is 15 amino acids long. Germline assignment: CDR1 KGHSH and CDR2 LQKENI. Written as DNA, the CDR3 is TGTGCCAGCTCACCGACTAGCCCATCCACCGGGGAGCTGTTTTTT. Translation: CASSPTSPSTGELFF.

This rearrangement joins TRBV19 to TRBJ1-1; 11 positions match TRBD1. Germline CDR1 LNHDA, CDR2 SQIVND (reference sequence). The CDR3 contains 18 residues. J lost 3 bases, V lost 5 bases, and 14 bases had no gene match. CDR3 nucleotide sequence: TGTGCCAGTAGTCTCGACCGGGACAGGGGGAGTCAGGACACTGAAGCTTTCTTT. Amino acid sequence: CASSLDRDRGSQDTEAFF.

The rearrangement links TRBV19 to TRBJ1-3, with unresolved D. Germline V CDR1 and CDR2: LNHDA, SQIVND (reference sequence). CDR3 length: 15 residues. Trimming cost V 8 bases and J 2 bases, with 16 bases left between them. The CDR3 spells CASSGKGGAGNTIYF. CDR3 nucleotide sequence: TGTGCCAGTTCCGGTAAAGGCGGAGCTGGAAACACCATATATTTT. Full variable domain (missing parts from reference TRBV19 and TRBJ1-3): DGGITQSPKYLFRKEGQNVTLSCEQNLNHDAMYWYRQDPGQGLRLIYYSQIVNDFQKGDIAEGYSVSREKKESFPLTVTSAQKNPTAFYLCASSGKGGAGNTIYFGEGSWLTVV.

This chain links TRBV10-2 with TRBJ1-1; no clear D gene. The V gene's germline CDR1 is WSHSY and CDR2 SAAADI. This CDR3 is built from 12 residues. V was pared by 6 bases and J by 0 bases, with 5 bases between. CDR3 sequence: CASRQVNTEAFF. DNA for the CDR3: TGCGCCAGCAGGCAGGTGAACACTGAAGCTTTCTTT.

The V call is TRBV5-1, the J call TRBJ2-1, with D perhaps matching TRBD1 (6 bases). Per the germline V gene, CDR1 is SGHRS and CDR2 is YFSETQ. This CDR3 has 14 residues. V was shortened by 0 bases and J by 9 bases, with 13 bases between the two germline ends. In DNA, the CDR3 is TGCGCCAGCAGCTTGGGCGCAGGGGTGGTTGAGCAGTTCTTC. Its translation is CASSLGAGVVEQFF.

This chain uses TRBV5-4 with TRBJ2-3, with D possibly TRBD2 on 6 matching bases. The germline V and J ends were trimmed by 4 bases and 0 bases, with 15 bases remaining between them. This CDR3 contains 16 residues. Per germline, CDR1 SGHNT and CDR2 YYREEE (reference sequence). The CDR3 sequence: CASSSQRVLSTDTQYF. Written as DNA, the CDR3 is TGTGCCAGCAGCAGCCAGCGGGTTCTTAGCACAGATACGCAGTATTTT.

V is TRBV7-9 and J is TRBJ2-1, with 10 nucleotides matching TRBD2. The germline gives CDR1 SEHNR, CDR2 FQNEAQ (reference sequence). The length of the CDR3 is 18 residues. J lost 0 bases, V lost 1 base, and 6 bases had no gene match. The CDR3: CASSLGASGGSSYNEQFF. CDR3 bases: TGTGCCAGCAGCTTAGGGGCTAGCGGGGGTAGCTCCTACAATGAGCAGTTCTTC.

The chain uses TRBV30 and TRBJ1-1; no reliable D call. From germline, CDR1 is GTSNPN and CDR2 SVGIG (reference sequence). The CDR3 runs to 13 residues. V lost 0 bases and J lost 0, with 5 bases in between. The CDR3 DNA follows: TGTGCCTGGAGTGTAGAGGTGAACACTGAAGCTTTCTTT. The encoded protein is CAWSVEVNTEAFF.

The chain uses TRBV9 and TRBJ1-2; a possible D gene is TRBD1 (6 bases). The CDR3 runs 14 residues. The germline V gene encodes CDR1 SGDLS and CDR2 YYNGEE. V shed 4 bases and J shed 4 bases, with 14 bases lying between them. CDR3 DNA sequence: TGTGCCAGCAGCCCAAGGGACATTGTCTATGGCTACACCTTC. Translation gives CASSPRDIVYGYTF.

The chain employs TRBV30 and TRBJ2-1; D perhaps matches TRBD2 (6 bases). Between the trimmed V and J ends, which lost 4 bases and 8 bases, there was a span of 15 bases. Germline V lookup: CDR1 GTSNPN, CDR2 SVGIG (reference sequence). This CDR3 region has 13 residues. CDR3 nucleotides: TGTGCCTGGACAGGCCCCTGGGGGGATGAGCAGTTCTTC. Translation gives CAWTGPWGDEQFF.

The chain employs TRBV4-2 and TRBJ2-2; possibly TRBD2 for D (7 bases). Trimming stripped 3 bases from V and 3 bases from J, with 11 bases between. Germline V gives CDR1 LGHNA, CDR2 YNFKEQ. The CDR3 length is 15 residues. CDR3 in DNA: TGTGCCAGCAGCCAGGGGGGGCATTACACCGGGGAGCTGTTTTTT. Translation gives CASSQGGHYTGELFF.